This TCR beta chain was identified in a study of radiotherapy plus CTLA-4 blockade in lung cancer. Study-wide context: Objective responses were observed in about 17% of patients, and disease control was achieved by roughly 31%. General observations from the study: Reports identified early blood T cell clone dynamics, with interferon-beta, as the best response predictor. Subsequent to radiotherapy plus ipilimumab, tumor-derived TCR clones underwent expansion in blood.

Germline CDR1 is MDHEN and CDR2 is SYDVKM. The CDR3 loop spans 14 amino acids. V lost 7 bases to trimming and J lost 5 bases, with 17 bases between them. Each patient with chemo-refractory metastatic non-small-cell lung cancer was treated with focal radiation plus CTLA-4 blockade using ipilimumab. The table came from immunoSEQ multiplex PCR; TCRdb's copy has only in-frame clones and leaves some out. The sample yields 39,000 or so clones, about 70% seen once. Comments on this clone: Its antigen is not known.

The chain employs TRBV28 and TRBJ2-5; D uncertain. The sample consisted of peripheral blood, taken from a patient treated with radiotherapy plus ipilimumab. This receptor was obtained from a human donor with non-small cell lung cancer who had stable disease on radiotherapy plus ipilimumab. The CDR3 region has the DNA TGTGCCAGCACCCGACTCCTCGGAAAGGAGACCCAGTACTTC. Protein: CASTRLLGKETQYF.